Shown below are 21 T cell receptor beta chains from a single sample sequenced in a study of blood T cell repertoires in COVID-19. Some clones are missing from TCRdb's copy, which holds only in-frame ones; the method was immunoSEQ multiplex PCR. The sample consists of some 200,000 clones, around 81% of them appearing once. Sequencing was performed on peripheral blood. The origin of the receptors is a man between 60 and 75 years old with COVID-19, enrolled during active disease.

DNA for the CDR3: TGTGCCACTAGGACAGGGGGCTCGGTAGTGCAGCCCCAGCATTTT. As protein: CATRTGGSVVQPQHF. The genes are TRBV6-5 and TRBJ1-5; 11 bases fit TRBD1. The CDR3 loop spans 15 amino acids. Germline V gives CDR1 MNHEY, CDR2 SVGAGI. V was clipped by 10 bases and J by 7 bases; unmatched bases: 12.

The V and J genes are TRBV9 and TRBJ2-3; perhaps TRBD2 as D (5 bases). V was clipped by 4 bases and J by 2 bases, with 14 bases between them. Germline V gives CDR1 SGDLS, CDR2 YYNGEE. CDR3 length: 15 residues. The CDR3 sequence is CASSPWEYTTDTQYF. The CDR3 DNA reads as TGTGCCAGCAGCCCCTGGGAGTATACCACAGATACGCAGTATTTT.

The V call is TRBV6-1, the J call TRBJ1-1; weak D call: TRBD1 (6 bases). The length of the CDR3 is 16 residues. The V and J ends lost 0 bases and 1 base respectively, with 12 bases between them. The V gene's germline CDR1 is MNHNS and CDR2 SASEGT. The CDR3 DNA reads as TGTGCCAGCAGTGAAGCGCTTGGACAGACGAACACTGAAGCTTTCTTT. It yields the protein CASSEALGQTNTEAFF.

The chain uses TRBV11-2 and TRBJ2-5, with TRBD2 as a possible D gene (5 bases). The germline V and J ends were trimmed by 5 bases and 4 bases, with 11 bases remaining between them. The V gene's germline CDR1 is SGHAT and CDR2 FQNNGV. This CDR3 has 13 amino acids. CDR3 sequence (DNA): TGTGCCAGCAGCGGACTCGCGGGAGAGACCCAGTACTTC. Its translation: CASSGLAGETQYF.

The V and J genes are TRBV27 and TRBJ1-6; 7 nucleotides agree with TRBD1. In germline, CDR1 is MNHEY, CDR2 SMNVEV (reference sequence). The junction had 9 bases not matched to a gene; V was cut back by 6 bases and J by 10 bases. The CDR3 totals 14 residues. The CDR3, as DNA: TGTGCCAGCAGCTCCGGGACAGTTCTATCACCCCTCCACTTT. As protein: CASSSGTVLSPLHF.

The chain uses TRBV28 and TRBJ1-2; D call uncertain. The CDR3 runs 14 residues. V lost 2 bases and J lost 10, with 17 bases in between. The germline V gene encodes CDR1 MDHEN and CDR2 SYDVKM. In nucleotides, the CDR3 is TGTGCCAGCAGTTTAGCCGCATCTGAGAATGCCTACACCTTC. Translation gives CASSLAASENAYTF.

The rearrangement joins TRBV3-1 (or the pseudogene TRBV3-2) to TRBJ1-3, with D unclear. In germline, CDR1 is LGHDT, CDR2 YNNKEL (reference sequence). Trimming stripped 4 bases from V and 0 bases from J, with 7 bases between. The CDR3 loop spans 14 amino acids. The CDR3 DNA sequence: TGTGCCAGCAGCCCGACTGACTCTGGAAACACCATATATTTT. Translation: CASSPTDSGNTIYF.

The CDR3 sequence is CASGPFRGSYYGYTF. The CDR3 bases are TGTGCTAGTGGCCCCTTCAGGGGAAGTTACTATGGCTACACCTTC. V and J are TRBV12-5 and TRBJ1-2; D is possibly TRBD1 (6 bases). The germline V gene encodes CDR1 LGHNT and CDR2 FRNRAP. V was shortened by 6 bases and J by 3 bases, with 17 bases between the two germline ends. The CDR3 sequence is 15 residues long.

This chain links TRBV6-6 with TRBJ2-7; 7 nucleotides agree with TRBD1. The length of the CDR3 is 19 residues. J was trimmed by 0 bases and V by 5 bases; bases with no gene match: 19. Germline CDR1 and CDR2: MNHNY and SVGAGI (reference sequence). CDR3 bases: TGTGCCAGCAGTCCTAACACAGGGGCCGTAGGATCGCGCTCCTACGAGCAGTACTTC. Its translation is CASSPNTGAVGSRSYEQYF.

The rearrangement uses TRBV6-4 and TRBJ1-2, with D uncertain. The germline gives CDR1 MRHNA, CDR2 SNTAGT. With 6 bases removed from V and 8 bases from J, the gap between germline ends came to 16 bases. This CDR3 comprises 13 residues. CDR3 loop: CASSSREGLGYTF. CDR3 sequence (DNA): TGTGCCAGCAGCAGTCGGGAGGGCTTGGGCTACACCTTC.

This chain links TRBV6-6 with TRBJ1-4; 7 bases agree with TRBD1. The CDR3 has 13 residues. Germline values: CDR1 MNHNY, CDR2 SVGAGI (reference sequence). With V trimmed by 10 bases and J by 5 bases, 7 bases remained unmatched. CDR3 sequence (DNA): TGTGCCACCAAAACAGGGGCGAATGAAAAACTGTTTTTT. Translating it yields CATKTGANEKLFF.

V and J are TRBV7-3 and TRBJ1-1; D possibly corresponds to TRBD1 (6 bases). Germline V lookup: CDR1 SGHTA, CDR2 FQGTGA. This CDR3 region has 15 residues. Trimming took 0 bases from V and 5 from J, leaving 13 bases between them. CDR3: CASSLTLRGATEAFF. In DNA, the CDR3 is TGTGCCAGCAGCTTAACGTTACGGGGGGCTACTGAAGCTTTCTTT.

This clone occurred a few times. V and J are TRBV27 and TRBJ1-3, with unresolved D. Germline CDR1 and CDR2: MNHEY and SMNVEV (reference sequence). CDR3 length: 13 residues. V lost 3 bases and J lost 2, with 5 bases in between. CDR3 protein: CASSFRAGNTIYF. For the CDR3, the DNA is TGTGCCAGCAGTTTTCGGGCTGGAAACACCATATATTTT.

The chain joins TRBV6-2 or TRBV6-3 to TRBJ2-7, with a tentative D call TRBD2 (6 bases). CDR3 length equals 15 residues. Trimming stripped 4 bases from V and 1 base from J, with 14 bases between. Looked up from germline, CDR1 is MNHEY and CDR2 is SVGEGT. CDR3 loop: CASSFLAEFSYEQYF. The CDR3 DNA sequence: TGTGCCAGCAGTTTCTTAGCGGAATTTTCCTACGAGCAGTACTTC.

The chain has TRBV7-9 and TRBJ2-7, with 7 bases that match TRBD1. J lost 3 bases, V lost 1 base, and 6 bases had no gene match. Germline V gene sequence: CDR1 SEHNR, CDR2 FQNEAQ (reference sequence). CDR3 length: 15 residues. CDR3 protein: CASSLGHRGNYEQYF. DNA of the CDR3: TGTGCCAGCAGCTTAGGTCACAGGGGAAACTACGAGCAGTACTTC.

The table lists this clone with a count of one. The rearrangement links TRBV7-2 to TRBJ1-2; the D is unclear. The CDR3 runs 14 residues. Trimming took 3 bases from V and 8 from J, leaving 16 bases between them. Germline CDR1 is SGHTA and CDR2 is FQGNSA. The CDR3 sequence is CASSFDIPLWGYTF. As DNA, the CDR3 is TGTGCCAGCAGCTTTGATATCCCCCTATGGGGCTACACCTTC.

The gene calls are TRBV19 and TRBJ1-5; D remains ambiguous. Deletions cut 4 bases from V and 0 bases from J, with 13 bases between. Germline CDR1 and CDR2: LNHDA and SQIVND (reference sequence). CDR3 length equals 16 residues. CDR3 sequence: CASSRAEGYSNQPQHF. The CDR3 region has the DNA TGTGCCAGTAGTAGGGCAGAGGGATATAGCAATCAGCCCCAGCATTTT.

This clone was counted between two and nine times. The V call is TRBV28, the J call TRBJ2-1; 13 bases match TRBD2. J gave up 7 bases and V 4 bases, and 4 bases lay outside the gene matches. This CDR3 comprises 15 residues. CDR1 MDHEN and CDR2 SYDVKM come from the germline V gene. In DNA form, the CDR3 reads TGTGCCAGCAGTTCCCAACTAGCGGGAGGGAATGAGCAGTTCTTC. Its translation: CASSSQLAGGNEQFF.

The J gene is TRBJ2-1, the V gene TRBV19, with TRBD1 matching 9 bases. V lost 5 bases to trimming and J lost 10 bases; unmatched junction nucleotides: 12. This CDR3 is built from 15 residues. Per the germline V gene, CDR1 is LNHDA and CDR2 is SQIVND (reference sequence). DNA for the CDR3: TGTGCCAGTAGTTCCCTCCGGGACAGGGTAGGAGAGCAGTTCTTC. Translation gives CASSSLRDRVGEQFF.

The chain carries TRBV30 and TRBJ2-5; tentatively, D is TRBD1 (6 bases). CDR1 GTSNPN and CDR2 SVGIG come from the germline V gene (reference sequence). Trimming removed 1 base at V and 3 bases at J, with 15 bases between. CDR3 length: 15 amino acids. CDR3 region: CAWSGVGGREETQYF. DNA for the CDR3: TGTGCCTGGAGTGGGGTTGGGGGCAGGGAAGAGACCCAGTACTTC.

The CDR3 coding sequence is TGTGCCAGCAGCTTACTAGCCGAGACAGGCAGAGTGAGGTCCTACGAGCAGTACTTC. Translated: CASSLLAETGRVRSYEQYF. This rearrangement joins TRBV7-2 to TRBJ2-7, with D possibly TRBD1 on 6 matching bases. The CDR3 is 19 amino acids. Germline loops: CDR1 SGHTA, CDR2 FQGNSA. V lost 2 bases and J 1 base, leaving 24 bases between the germline ends.